The clone carrying this T cell receptor beta chain has only a few counts. What it recognizes is unknown. MiXCR was run by TCRdb on the reads, yielding one entry per CDR3 protein. This table holds hundreds of thousands of distinct CDR3 sequences, roughly 42% found once. This sample is drawn from a study of T cell repertoires in cytomegalovirus infection. Turning to the study itself: From public TCR beta signatures came an indication of both CMV infection and matching HLA type.

The length of the CDR3 is 15 residues. V lost 8 bases and J 4 bases, leaving 20 bases between the germline ends. The genes are TRBV12-3 or TRBV12-4 and TRBJ1-2, with a tentative D call TRBD1 (6 bases). The starting material was cultured PBMCs, obtained from culture after CMV antigen stimulation. This clonotype was obtained from a human donor in good health (CMV status not recorded). Some clones in this sample may be carry-over from other donors' samples. CDR3: CASSTNREGGYGYTF. The CDR3 DNA follows: TGTGCCAGCTCAACAAACAGGGAGGGAGGCTATGGCTACACCTTC.